This T cell receptor (beta chain) was profiled in a study of T cells in Graves' hyperthyroidism and ophthalmopathy. The study, taken as a whole, reports: The model's output predicted ophthalmopathy at a median of about 5.9 months prior to onset.

Amplification targeted TCR beta CDR3 regions from RNA transcripts. First-round RT-PCR with HTBI primers amplified the TCR CDR3 region. TCRdb redid the calling of the multiplex PCR reads with MiXCR, one entry per CDR3 protein. The sample contains approximately 430,000 distinct CDR3 sequences, about 15% of which appear only once. The PBMCs had their origin in roughly 10 ml of fresh peripheral blood. The CDR3 loop spans 15 amino acids. Germline values: CDR1 PRHDT, CDR2 FYEKMQ (reference sequence). With 3 bases removed from V and 2 bases from J, the gap between germline ends came to 12 bases. This clonotype was detected ten times or more. Its antigen is as yet unknown.

The sequence was obtained from a woman between 18 and 29 years old with Graves' hyperthyroidism. The sequenced sample was blood. J is TRBJ2-3 and V is TRBV13; D is possibly TRBD2 (6 bases). CDR3 region: CASSFGGVNTDTQYF. In DNA, the CDR3 is TGTGCCAGCAGCTTCGGCGGGGTTAACACAGATACGCAGTATTTT.